This is a list of T cell receptor beta chains from one sample in a study of T-cell reconstitution after alpha-beta-depleted transplantation in children. TCRdb independently ran MiXCR on the PCR reads; one entry per CDR3 protein. This table has 380,000 or so distinct CDR3 sequences, 13% appearing once. Source: PBMCs, taken from the stem cell graft. These receptors came from a human donor who donated a stem cell graft to a child with Fanconi anemia. Each CDR3 is given with its conserved first and last residue. A D gene is named only where the DNA matches it firmly. Rows give clone size only sometimes, using once, few, many, or a class for an expanded clone.

v_call,clone_size,d_call,j_call,cdr3_aa,cdr3_nt
TRBV10-1,NA,TRBD2,TRBJ2-5,CASRRGGPEETQYF,TGCGCCAGCAGGCGGGGGGGCCCAGAAGAGACCCAGTACTTC
TRBV4-1,NA,NA,TRBJ1-1,CASSQDRGAGMNTEAFF,TGCGCCAGCAGCCAAGATAGGGGGGCAGGGATGAACACTGAAGCTTTCTTT
TRBV7-8,NA,NA,TRBJ2-1,CASSPRRYDEQFF,TGTGCCAGCAGCCCCAGGAGGTACGATGAGCAGTTCTTC
TRBV6-2/TRBV6-3,few,TRBD1,TRBJ1-2,CASSPGSGGGGYGYTF,TGTGCCAGCAGTCCCGGCTCAGGGGGGGGGGGCTATGGCTACACCTTC
TRBV5-1,few,NA,TRBJ2-7,CASSTDVEQYF,TGCGCCAGCAGCACGGACGTCGAGCAGTACTTC
TRBV20-1,NA,TRBD1,TRBJ2-2,CSARDRGSANTGELFF,TGCAGTGCTAGGGACAGGGGATCGGCGAACACCGGGGAGCTGTTTTTT
TRBV6-1,NA,TRBD1,TRBJ2-2,CASRSWDRDTGELFF,TGTGCCAGCAGGTCCTGGGACAGGGACACCGGGGAGCTGTTTTTT
TRBV5-1,few,TRBD1,TRBJ2-5,CASSTGQTLQETQYF,TGCGCCAGCAGCACGGGACAGACACTACAAGAGACCCAGTACTTC
TRBV6-5,NA,NA,TRBJ2-5,CASSYLEGETQYF,TGTGCCAGCAGTTACCTCGAGGGGGAGACCCAGTACTTC
TRBV3-1,NA,TRBD1,TRBJ1-2,CASSQFLQAGGTYGYTF,TGTGCCAGCAGCCAATTCCTTCAGGCAGGGGGCACCTATGGCTACACCTTC
TRBV29-1,NA,NA,TRBJ2-2,CSAGSAGTGELFF,TGCAGCGCAGGGAGTGCGGGCACCGGGGAGCTGTTTTTT
TRBV12-3/TRBV12-4,few,TRBD2,TRBJ2-5,CASSLVWGLAGEETQYF,TGTGCCAGCAGTTTAGTTTGGGGACTAGCGGGGGAAGAGACCCAGTACTTC
TRBV28,NA,NA,TRBJ2-2,CASSLFSGELFF,TGTGCCAGCAGTTTATTCTCCGGGGAGCTGTTTTTT
TRBV29-1,many,NA,TRBJ1-3,CSVGSTGNTIYF,TGCAGCGTGGGAAGTACTGGAAACACCATATATTTT
TRBV12-3/TRBV12-4,NA,NA,TRBJ2-2,CACSLMDTGELFF,TGTGCCTGCAGTTTAATGGACACCGGGGAGCTGTTTTTT
TRBV6-5,NA,NA,TRBJ1-2,CASSYPGAVGGYTF,TGTGCCAGCAGTTACCCGGGAGCCGTTGGGGGCTACACCTTC
TRBV21-1,once,NA,TRBJ1-2,CASSSFGIQGLNYGYTF,TGTGCCAGCAGCTCCTTCGGGATACAGGGACTTAACTATGGCTACACCTTC